These 23 T cell receptor beta chains share one sample of origin, sequenced in a study of cytomegalovirus exposure and HLA in healthy donors. 60 Vbeta and 13 Jbeta primers were used in PCR. TCRdb's copy holds only in-frame clones and misses some; the assay was immunoSEQ multiplex PCR. Among about 200,000 clones, 70% to 90% were seen once, and the ten largest hold 1.5% to 2%. The sample taken for sequencing was PBMCs. The receptors derive from a woman between 18 and 29 years old in good health and CMV-seronegative.

The chain recombines TRBV2 with TRBJ2-1; 10 bases map to TRBD2. This CDR3 is built from 14 residues. V was pared by 6 bases and J by 4 bases, with 3 bases of the junction left unmatched. Per the germline V gene, CDR1 is SNHLY and CDR2 is FYNNEI. The CDR3 loop reads CASRGTSEYNEQFF. Written as DNA, the CDR3 is TGTGCCAGCAGGGGGACTAGCGAGTACAATGAGCAGTTCTTC.

V is TRBV5-1 and J is TRBJ2-1; a weak D match, TRBD2 (5 bases). CDR1 and CDR2 (germline): SGHRS, YFSETQ. V gave up 4 bases and J gave up 5 bases, with 16 bases separating them. This CDR3 spans 15 amino acids. CDR3 coding DNA: TGCGCCAGCAGCGCCCGATCGCGGGCGGACAATGAGCAGTTCTTC. It translates to CASSARSRADNEQFF.

The rearrangement uses TRBV27 and TRBJ1-1; 8 nucleotides line up with TRBD1. CDR1 and CDR2 from the germline V gene are MNHEY and SMNVEV (reference sequence). The CDR3 totals 21 residues. The trim removed 0 bases at V and 0 bases at J, leaving 18 bases unmatched. The CDR3 sequence: CASSLSIDPSPRGLVNTEAFF. CDR3 DNA sequence: TGTGCCAGCAGTTTATCCATCGATCCATCTCCCAGGGGGCTCGTGAACACTGAAGCTTTCTTT.

This clone came up once. The rearrangement joins TRBV6-6 to TRBJ2-3, with a tentative D call TRBD2 (5 bases). CDR3 size: 15 residues. With 3 bases removed from V and 2 bases from J, the gap between germline ends came to 12 bases. Germline V gene lookup returns CDR1 MNHNY and CDR2 SVGAGI (reference sequence). Here the CDR3 DNA reads TGTGCCAGCAGTTATTCCGGGAACCCCACAGATACGCAGTATTTT. Residues: CASSYSGNPTDTQYF.

This rearrangement joins TRBV5-1 to TRBJ2-1, with 8 bases identical to TRBD1. Trimming removed 0 bases from V and 2 bases from J; junction bases left unmatched: 4. This CDR3 has 16 amino acids. Germline-derived CDR1 and CDR2 are SGHRS and YFSETQ. CDR3 bases: TGCGCCAGCAGCTTGGACGGACAGGGTGCCTACAATGAGCAGTTCTTC. Protein: CASSLDGQGAYNEQFF.

The chain employs TRBV5-4 and TRBJ2-7; 12 nucleotides match TRBD2. Germline CDR1 reads SGHNT; CDR2 reads YYREEE (reference sequence). There are 14 residues in the CDR3. J was trimmed by 6 bases and V by 4 bases; bases with no gene match: 5. For the CDR3, the DNA is TGTGCCAGCAGCCCCAGACTAGCGGGGGCCGAGCAGTACTTC. This sequence encodes CASSPRLAGAEQYF. Together with reference TRBV5-4 and TRBJ2-7, the CDR3 gives the full variable domain: ETGVTQSPTHLIKTRGQQVTLRCSSQSGHNTVSWYQQALGQGPQFIFQYYREEENGRGNFPPRFSGLQFPNYSSELNVNALELDDSALYLCASSPRLAGAEQYFGPGTRLTVT.

Comments on this clone: The junction departs from germline at one end; a sequencing error may be responsible. The J gene is TRBJ1-5, the V gene TRBV7-9; tentative D call: TRBD1 (5 bases). Germline loops: CDR1 SEHNR, CDR2 FQNEAQ (reference sequence). This CDR3 contains 12 residues. The CDR3 region is CSSSLDSQPQLF. The CDR3 nucleotides are TGTTCCAGCAGCTTAGACAGTCAGCCCCAGCTTTTT.

The CDR3 nucleotides are TGTGCCAGCAGCCCCCCCGGGACAGGGGGCAACTATGGCTACACCTTC. It codes for CASSPPGTGGNYGYTF. The chain joins TRBV5-6 to TRBJ1-2; 12 positions agree with TRBD1. J lost 2 bases, V lost 4 bases, and 6 bases had no gene match. CDR1 and CDR2 (germline): SGHDT, YYEEEE. This CDR3 is 16 amino acids long.

Remarks on this clone: The same CDR3 can be traced to other DNA sequences in this sample. The chain is built from TRBV28 and TRBJ1-2, with no clear D. Trimming left V 3 bases short and J 4 bases short, with 6 bases between. From germline, CDR1 is MDHEN and CDR2 SYDVKM. CDR3 length equals 12 residues. This CDR3 reads CASSLRGYGYTF. The CDR3 DNA sequence: TGTGCCAGCAGTTTGCGAGGCTATGGCTACACCTTC.

This sequence joins TRBV27 and TRBJ2-1, with a weak D call TRBD2 (7 bases). This CDR3 region has 17 residues. Trimming removed 5 bases from V and 3 bases from J, with 20 bases in between. Germline CDR1 and CDR2: MNHEY and SMNVEV (reference sequence). The CDR3 reads CASSMDGGGAGYNEQFF. CDR3 sequence (DNA): TGTGCCAGCAGTATGGATGGAGGGGGGGCCGGCTACAATGAGCAGTTCTTC.

The chain is built from TRBV19 and TRBJ2-1; no reliable D call. CDR3 length: 15 residues. The germline V and J ends were trimmed by 1 base and 4 bases, with 11 bases remaining between them. Germline V gene data show CDR1 as LNHDA and CDR2 as SQIVND (reference sequence). CDR3 nucleotides: TGTGCCAGTAGTATAGGGCTGTTCCCTTACAATGAGCAGTTCTTC. Translation gives CASSIGLFPYNEQFF.

In DNA form, the CDR3 reads TGTGCCATTACCCTGGACAGGCCAGATTCTGAAGCTTTCTTT. Protein sequence: CAITLDRPDSEAFF. The rearrangement joins TRBV28 to TRBJ1-1; the match to TRBD1 covers 7 bases. CDR1 and CDR2 from the germline V gene are MDHEN and SYDVKM. The CDR3 is 14 residues long. The J segment lost 6 bases and the V segment lost 10 bases, leaving 14 bases of the junction unmatched.

The V and J genes are TRBV6-6 and TRBJ2-3; 8 bases match TRBD1. The germline gives CDR1 MNHNY, CDR2 SVGAGI (reference sequence). The CDR3 contains 15 residues. V dropped 5 bases and J dropped 3; count of bases not matched to a gene: 7. The CDR3 DNA sequence: TGTGCCAGCAGTCCCATGGACAGGGTAACAGATACGCAGTATTTT. Its translation: CASSPMDRVTDTQYF.

As concerns this clone: Other nucleotide sequences from this sample produce the same CDR3. CDR3 protein: CASGVPQGAGGYTF. CDR3 DNA sequence: TGCGCCAGCGGAGTTCCTCAGGGGGCGGGCGGCTACACCTTC. The chain couples TRBV4-1 to TRBJ1-2, with 8 positions matching TRBD1. Germline V CDR1 and CDR2: MGHRA, YSYEKL. This CDR3 is built from 14 residues. J was trimmed by 8 bases and V by 8 bases; bases with no gene match: 13.

The chain is built from TRBV18 and TRBJ2-4, with TRBD2 matching over 7 bases. Losses at the gene ends were 2 bases for V and 3 bases for J; bases not matched to a gene: 7. The CDR3 is 16 amino acids. Germline values: CDR1 KGHSH, CDR2 LQKENI. In nucleotides, the CDR3 is TGTGCCAGCTCACCAATGGGGACGGGGGGCAAAAACATTCAGTACTTC. Its protein product is CASSPMGTGGKNIQYF.

This chain's CDR3 is CASSLGPFNEKLFF. The CDR3 bases are TGTGCCAGCAGTTTAGGGCCCTTTAATGAAAAACTGTTTTTT. The V and J genes are TRBV27 and TRBJ1-4; no firm D call. Germline CDR1 and CDR2: MNHEY and SMNVEV (reference sequence). CDR3 length: 14 amino acids. V gave up 2 bases and J gave up 4 bases, with 8 bases separating them.

V usage is TRBV4-1 and J usage is TRBJ2-2; weak D call: TRBD1 (5 bases). The CDR3 runs to 20 residues. The V end lost 1 base, the J end lost 5 bases, and 26 bases lay between the germline ends. The germline CDR1 and CDR2 sequences are MGHRA and YSYEKL. DNA of the CDR3: TGCGCCAGCAGCCAAGTCGTCCTTTCCCAACACAGGTTGGGGACCGGGGAGCTGTTTTTT. The encoded protein is CASSQVVLSQHRLGTGELFF.

About this clone: One end of the junction is discordant with germline, which a read error may explain. The rearrangement joins TRBV7-9 to TRBJ2-7; no definite D call. Per germline, CDR1 SEHNR and CDR2 FQNEAQ (reference sequence). The CDR3 totals 12 residues. The CDR3 coding sequence is TGTTCCAGCAGCTTAGAGCTCCACGAGCAGTACTTC. It yields the protein CSSSLELHEQYF.

The chain joins TRBV6-5 to TRBJ2-1; 10 positions agree with TRBD2. Trimming cost V 2 bases and J 6 bases; bases outside gene matches: 4. CDR1 and CDR2 (germline): MNHEY, SVGAGI. CDR3 length: 15 amino acids. The CDR3 protein is CASSYASGSPNEQFF. As DNA, the CDR3 is TGTGCCAGCAGTTACGCTAGCGGGAGCCCCAATGAGCAGTTCTTC.

The chain links TRBV27 to TRBJ1-1; 8 nucleotides align to TRBD1. The CDR3 runs to 17 residues. Germline CDR1 is MNHEY and CDR2 is SMNVEV (reference sequence). V gave up 7 bases and J gave up 4 bases; unmatched junction bases: 17. In DNA, the CDR3 is TGTGCCAGCACCCCCTGGGGGACAGGCCCGAGGGGCACTGAAGCTTTCTTT. Encoded protein: CASTPWGTGPRGTEAFF.

The rearrangement links TRBV6-5 to TRBJ2-3, with TRBD2 as a possible D gene (6 bases). Trimming stripped 8 bases from V and 9 bases from J, with 15 bases between. Germline V gene sequence: CDR1 MNHEY, CDR2 SVGAGI. The CDR3 runs to 12 residues. The CDR3 DNA reads as TGTGCCAGCTCTGGAGGCGGAGGGACGCAGTATTTT. Translating it yields CASSGGGGTQYF.

The gene calls are TRBV10-1 and TRBJ1-1; possible D gene TRBD1, 5 bases. Germline V gene data show CDR1 as WNHNN and CDR2 as SYGVQD (reference sequence). V lost 2 bases to trimming and J lost 1 base, with 8 bases between them. CDR3 length: 14 amino acids. This CDR3 reads CASSENGGNTEAFF. CDR3 in DNA: TGCGCCAGCAGTGAGAACGGGGGGAACACTGAAGCTTTCTTT.

V and J are TRBV27 and TRBJ2-1; the match to TRBD1 covers 7 bases. Germline CDR1 reads MNHEY; CDR2 reads SMNVEV (reference sequence). The CDR3 has 15 amino acids. The J segment lost 1 base and the V segment lost 2 bases, leaving 2 bases of the junction unmatched. In DNA form, the CDR3 reads TGTGCCAGCAGTTTAAGGGGACAGTCCTACAATGAGCAGTTCTTC. Protein: CASSLRGQSYNEQFF.